Included here is one T cell receptor beta chain sequence, with context. Its target is unknown. Germline trimming cut 5 bases from V and 3 bases from J; bases unmatched to any gene: 10. The CDR3 extends over 15 amino acids. CDR1 GTSNPN and CDR2 SVGIG come from the germline V gene (reference sequence). This entry comes from a study of T cell responses to AZD1222 COVID-19 vaccine. Points from the study as a whole: Unmutated variant regions are reportedly the target of nearly half of TCRs that are spike-specific. At baseline, seropositivity was found in only a handful of AZD1222 recipients. Spike-wide coverage was observed for vaccine-associated CD4 TCRs, with dominant responses at 160-218 and 743-854.

Clones were sequenced by immunoSEQ multiplex PCR, and TCRdb holds only the in-frame ones, with some missing. The table has 70,000 to 85,000 clones, approximately 83% seen once. The source is an adult who received the AZD1222 COVID-19 vaccine. This chain joins TRBV30 and TRBJ2-3; 8 positions match TRBD2. The input for sequencing was peripheral blood, taken 28 days after the second AZD1222 dose. The CDR3 sequence is CAWSTTGGATDTQYF. CDR3 in DNA: TGTGCCTGGTCAACTACCGGGGGGGCAACAGATACGCAGTATTTT.